The 13 T cell receptor beta chains below were found in one sample sequenced in a study of cytomegalovirus exposure and HLA in healthy donors. In the PCR, 60 Vbeta and 13 Jbeta primers were used. The data were produced by immunoSEQ multiplex PCR, yet TCRdb's version contains in-frame clones alone and is incomplete. The sample consists of 95,000 to 150,000 clones, approximately 67% of them appearing once. The material sequenced was PBMCs. Every receptor here comes from a young man in good health and CMV-seronegative.

The table lists this clone with a few counts. The chain links TRBV5-6 to TRBJ1-6; 12 bases map to TRBD1. The CDR3 is made up of 15 amino acids. CDR1 SGHDT and CDR2 YYEEEE come from the germline V gene. V gave up 5 bases and J gave up 10 bases; unmatched junction bases: 7. CDR3 region: CASSYTGTGGSPLHF. CDR3 in DNA: TGTGCCAGCAGTTATACCGGGACAGGGGGCTCACCCCTCCACTTT.

V gene TRBV7-9 combines with J gene TRBJ1-5, with TRBD1 as a possible D gene (5 bases). Germline V gene sequence: CDR1 SEHNR, CDR2 FQNEAQ (reference sequence). Trimming left V 0 bases short and J 1 base short, with 10 bases between. The CDR3 loop spans 16 amino acids. The CDR3 sequence is CASSLAGGGSNQPQHF. CDR3 DNA: TGTGCCAGCAGCTTAGCGGGCGGGGGGAGCAATCAGCCCCAGCATTTT.

This chain uses TRBV6-6 with TRBJ2-3, with a weak D call TRBD2 (5 bases). This CDR3 region has 15 residues. The V end lost 5 bases, the J end lost 1 base, and 13 bases lay between the germline ends. Per the germline V gene, CDR1 is MNHNY and CDR2 is SVGAGI (reference sequence). Here the CDR3 reads CASSQRTLGTDTQYF. The CDR3 DNA follows: TGTGCCAGCAGTCAACGGACTTTGGGCACAGATACGCAGTATTTT.

This clone was detected a few times. The V call is TRBV27, the J call TRBJ1-5, with D possibly TRBD1 on 5 matching bases. V shed 0 bases and J shed 7 bases, with 16 bases lying between them. CDR1 MNHEY and CDR2 SMNVEV come from the germline V gene (reference sequence). The CDR3 runs 16 residues. CDR3 coding DNA: TGTGCCAGCAGTTTATCAGGGTCAGGGTGGGGACAGCCCCAGCATTTT. It translates to CASSLSGSGWGQPQHF.

This chain joins TRBV6-6 and TRBJ2-2; D gene unclear. Per the germline V gene, CDR1 is MNHNY and CDR2 is SVGAGI (reference sequence). Trimming stripped 7 bases from V and 1 base from J, with 4 bases between. This CDR3 spans 12 amino acids. CDR3 sequence (DNA): TGTGCCAGCACCAGGAACACCGGGGAGCTGTTTTTT. It translates to CASTRNTGELFF.

The V call is TRBV12-5, the J call TRBJ2-5, with TRBD1 identical over 7 bases. The CDR3 is 15 residues long. CDR1 and CDR2 (germline): LGHNT, FRNRAP. The junction had 12 bases not matched to a gene; V was cut back by 6 bases and J by 5 bases. Written as DNA, the CDR3 is TGTGCTAGTGGCTCTTTTCCGGACAGGCCGGAGACCCAGTACTTC. Amino acid sequence: CASGSFPDRPETQYF.

This chain connects TRBV7-2 to TRBJ2-1, with D maybe TRBD1 (6 bases). Germline CDR1 SGHTA, CDR2 FQGNSA. This CDR3 spans 15 amino acids. V was cut by 5 bases and J by 3 bases, with 14 bases left in between. The CDR3 DNA sequence: TGTGCCAGCAGCCTTGGACAGCAGTACTACAATGAGCAGTTCTTC. As protein: CASSLGQQYYNEQFF.

This sequence joins TRBV5-6 and TRBJ1-4; D is undetermined. CDR3 length: 12 residues. Germline V CDR1 and CDR2: SGHDT, YYEEEE. Trimming cost V 0 bases and J 10 bases, with 7 bases left between them. The CDR3 nucleotides are TGTGCCAGCAGCTTGGGTCCCCGAAAACTGTTTTTT. It yields the protein CASSLGPRKLFF.

This chain connects TRBV4-2 to TRBJ2-7; possible D gene TRBD2, 5 bases. V gave up 0 bases and J gave up 2 bases, with 11 bases separating them. This CDR3 region has 15 residues. CDR1 LGHNA and CDR2 YNFKEQ come from the germline V gene. The CDR3 reads CASSQEASRTYEQYF. The CDR3 bases are TGTGCCAGCAGCCAAGAGGCTAGCCGAACCTACGAGCAGTACTTC.

This clone has a single count. V gene TRBV6-1 combines with J gene TRBJ1-1; perhaps TRBD1 as D (6 bases). Trimming took off 3 bases at V and 0 bases at J, with 11 bases between the two ends. This CDR3 spans 15 amino acids. CDR1 and CDR2 from the germline V gene are MNHNS and SASEGT. The CDR3 DNA sequence: TGTGCCAGCAGTGACGGACAGCTAATGAACACTGAAGCTTTCTTT. It specifies CASSDGQLMNTEAFF.

The chain joins TRBV6-5 to TRBJ1-5; the D gene is possibly TRBD1 (5 bases). Trimming shortened V by 4 bases and J by 4 bases, and 11 bases separated the two germline ends. In germline, CDR1 is MNHEY, CDR2 SVGAGI. The CDR3 length is 14 residues. DNA for the CDR3: TGTGCCAGCAGTTCCGCGGGGCAAAATCAGCCCCAGCATTTT. Amino acid sequence: CASSSAGQNQPQHF.

The chain uses TRBV27 and TRBJ1-2; possibly TRBD1 for D (6 bases). The CDR3 runs 16 residues. V was trimmed by 2 bases and J by 1 base, leaving 14 bases between them. CDR1 is MNHEY, CDR2 SMNVEV, per germline (reference sequence). CDR3: CASSLLGGGYNYGYTF. The CDR3 DNA reads as TGTGCCAGCAGTTTACTCGGGGGGGGCTATAACTATGGCTACACCTTC.

The chain employs TRBV5-6 and TRBJ2-1; 13 nucleotides agree with TRBD2. CDR1 SGHDT and CDR2 YYEEEE come from the germline V gene. This CDR3 contains 15 residues. Germline trimming cut 4 bases from V and 9 bases from J; bases unmatched to any gene: 7. The CDR3 region is CASSKLAGGLGEQFF. The CDR3, as DNA: TGTGCCAGCAGCAAACTAGCGGGAGGGCTGGGTGAGCAGTTCTTC.